In its sample, the clone carrying this T cell receptor (beta chain) was seen many times. Amplification yielded TCR beta CDR3 regions, with RNA transcripts as the source. A set of HTBI primers served as the primers for a first-round RT-PCR of the TCR CDR3. TCRdb used MiXCR to reprocess the multiplex PCR reads, holding one entry per CDR3 protein. The sample has under 400,000 distinct CDR3 sequences, 15% to 17% seen once; the top ten hold approximately 30%. These data come from a study of T cells in Graves' hyperthyroidism and ophthalmopathy. Germline V gene sequence: CDR1 MDHEN, CDR2 SYDVKM. V dropped 6 bases and J dropped 6 bases, with 9 bases sitting between them. This CDR3 has 11 residues.

Sequencing was carried out using blood. The source of this sequence is a woman aged 18-29 years with Graves' hyperthyroidism that later progressed to Graves' ophthalmopathy. The chain carries TRBV28 and TRBJ2-7; D is ambiguous. The CDR3 coding sequence is TGTGCCAGCAGATTAGGGCGCGAGCAGTACTTC. Protein: CASRLGREQYF.